This TCR beta chain was recovered during a study of tumour-infiltrating T cells in Burkitt lymphoma. Turning to the study itself: Survival, overall and progression-free, tracked with productive clonality.

The V segment lost 0 bases and the J segment 5 bases; nucleotides outside the gene matches: 0. Germline lookup yields CDR1 SGHRS and CDR2 YFSETQ. This CDR3 has 15 amino acids. Generated by immunoSEQ multiplex PCR, the TCRdb table keeps only in-frame clones and is missing some. The table lists approximately 2,800 clones, around 82% of them singletons, with approximately 13% in the top ten. The receptor was derived from a human donor with diffuse large B-cell lymphoma. Specimen: tumor tissue. The chain employs TRBV5-1 and TRBJ2-5; 14 bases map to TRBD2. CDR3 DNA: TGCGCCAGCAGCTTGGGGACTAGCGGGGGGGAGACCCAGTACTTC. This sequence encodes CASSLGTSGGETQYF.